This entry lists 20 T cell receptor beta chains sequenced from one sample in a study of blood T cells in healthy people across ages. Primers used in a second PCR of roughly 7 to 11 cycles were a sample-barcoded 5' primer and a J-beta primer mix. TCRdb fed the 5' RACE reads into MiXCR, producing one record per CDR3 protein. The data contain about 690,000 distinct CDR3 sequences, 40% to 45% of them singletons. Sequencing was done on a sample of blood. All receptors come from a man at least 80 years old in good health.

This clonotype was observed a few times. The rearrangement joins TRBV4-1 to TRBJ2-6, with 11 bases lining up with TRBD1. The V gene end was trimmed by 8 bases and the J gene end by 3 bases; junction bases not matched to a gene: 3. The CDR3 contains 15 residues. Germline-derived CDR1 and CDR2 are MGHRA and YSYEKL. CDR3 in amino acids: CASGTGGIGANVLTF. CDR3 coding DNA: TGCGCCAGCGGGACAGGGGGAATTGGGGCCAACGTCCTGACTTTC.

The CDR3 region is CASSTRLPSSYEQYF. In DNA, the CDR3 is TGTGCCAGCAGTACCAGACTCCCGAGCTCCTACGAGCAGTACTTC. The chain employs TRBV6-6 and TRBJ2-7; D remains ambiguous. This CDR3 region has 15 residues. Germline V gene sequence: CDR1 MNHNY, CDR2 SVGAGI (reference sequence). The ends were cut back, 5 bases at V and 0 bases at J, with 14 bases in the middle.

A few counts support this clonotype. With a much larger clone just one base away, this may be a read error. This rearrangement joins TRBV10-3 to TRBJ2-5; 7 bases line up with TRBD1. Germline CDR1 is ENHRY and CDR2 is SYGVKD. The CDR3 length is 15 residues. The ends lost 3 bases at V and 11 bases at J; junction bases unmatched: 15. CDR3 DNA sequence: TGTGCCATCAGTGAAGCACAGGGGCAATACAATGAGCAGTACTTC. Encoded protein: CAISEAQGQYNEQYF.

The genes are TRBV11-2 and TRBJ2-1; TRBD1 is a possible D gene (7 bases). V lost 0 bases and J 3 bases, leaving 12 bases between the germline ends. Germline-derived CDR1 and CDR2 are SGHAT and FQNNGV. This CDR3 is built from 16 residues. The CDR3 protein is CASSLDGGGVYNEQFF. The CDR3 nucleotides read TGTGCCAGCAGCTTAGATGGAGGGGGCGTCTACAATGAGCAGTTCTTC.

This clonotype has at least ten counts. A much larger clone is a single base away; this may be a read error. This chain connects TRBV29-1 to TRBJ2-5; maybe TRBD1 (6 bases). CDR1 is SQVTM, CDR2 ANQGSEA, per germline. This CDR3 is built from 12 residues. The chain's CDR3 is CSVEGTLNEQYF. The CDR3 DNA is TGCAGCGTAGAAGGGACACTTAATGAGCAGTACTTC.

This clonotype was observed a handful of times. This chain uses TRBV7-2 with TRBJ2-5; D remains unclear. Trimming took 4 bases from V and 2 from J, leaving 11 bases between them. This CDR3 is 14 amino acids long. Germline loops: CDR1 SGHTA, CDR2 FQGNSA. DNA of the CDR3: TGTGCCAGCAGCTCTGGATCGGGTCAAGAGACCCAGTACTTC. This codes for CASSSGSGQETQYF.

This chain links TRBV6-5 with TRBJ2-7; the D gene could be TRBD1 or TRBD2 (6 bases each). Germline V CDR1 and CDR2: MNHEY, SVGAGI. The CDR3 spans 13 residues. V was cut by 4 bases and J by 6 bases, with 13 bases left in between. CDR3 in amino acids: CASSSGVGGEQYF. The CDR3 DNA reads TGTGCCAGCAGTTCAGGGGTGGGAGGCGAGCAGTACTTC.

This clonotype was seen only a few times. V gene TRBV2 combines with J gene TRBJ2-5; TRBD2 is a possible D gene (5 bases). TRBJ2-7 explains the end of the DNA better; the J call may be wrong. Germline-derived CDR1 and CDR2 are SNHLY and FYNNEI. There are 14 residues in the CDR3. The CDR3: CASSFGGTTYEQYF. CDR3 in DNA: TGTGCCAGCAGTTTTGGAGGCACCACCTACGAGCAGTACTTC.

This clonotype was seen only a few times. The gene calls are TRBV12-3 or TRBV12-4 and TRBJ2-7; weak D call: TRBD2 (5 bases). Trimming pared 6 bases from V and 1 base from J, leaving 19 bases between. The CDR3 runs to 16 residues. CDR3 in amino acids: CASSPGRTRLSYEQYF. The CDR3 DNA is TGTGCCAGCAGCCCGGGCCGTACTAGACTGTCCTACGAGCAGTACTTC.

The chain recombines TRBV6-1 with TRBJ2-1, with D possibly matching TRBD1 (6 bases). CDR3 length: 13 amino acids. CDR1 and CDR2 (germline): MNHNS, SASEGT. Trimming left V 3 bases short and J 9 bases short, with 12 bases between. In nucleotides, the CDR3 is TGTGCCAGCAGTGAGTTACAGGGCATTGAGCAGTTCTTC. This gives the protein CASSELQGIEQFF.

With respect to this clonotype: A read error is possible here, since a much larger clone lies one base away. The chain uses TRBV20-1 and TRBJ1-1; no reliable D call. The CDR3 has 15 amino acids. Deletions cut 0 bases from V and 1 base from J, with 12 bases between. The V gene's germline CDR1 is DFQATT and CDR2 SNEGSKA (reference sequence). CDR3 DNA: TGCAGTGCTAGAGACCTGGGGAAAGGGAACACTGAAGCTTTCTTT. Encoded protein: CSARDLGKGNTEAFF.

This clonotype was found a few times. The chain is built from TRBV5-1 and TRBJ1-5, with unresolved D. V was cut by 0 bases and J by 10 bases, with 8 bases left in between. Per germline, CDR1 SGHRS and CDR2 YFSETQ. The CDR3 is 12 amino acids. In nucleotides, the CDR3 is TGCGCCAGCAGCTTGGATGGCACACCCCAGCATTTT. Its protein product is CASSLDGTPQHF.

In its sample, this clonotype was seen a few times. The V call is TRBV7-2, the J call TRBJ1-3; D call uncertain. With 4 bases removed from V and 3 bases from J, the gap between germline ends came to 7 bases. This CDR3 has 13 amino acids. The V gene's germline CDR1 is SGHTA and CDR2 FQGNSA. CDR3 loop: CASSSYFGNTIYF. The CDR3 nucleotides read TGTGCCAGCAGCTCCTACTTTGGAAACACCATATATTTT.

This chain uses TRBV20-1 with TRBJ2-1; 7 nucleotides align to TRBD1. The CDR3 loop spans 16 amino acids. Losses at the gene ends were 3 bases for V and 0 bases for J; bases not matched to a gene: 8. CDR1 DFQATT and CDR2 SNEGSKA come from the germline V gene (reference sequence). This CDR3 reads CSASGRGQSSYNEQFF. DNA for the CDR3: TGCAGTGCTAGCGGCCGGGGACAGAGCTCCTACAATGAGCAGTTCTTC.

The chain has TRBV3-1 and TRBJ2-1; 12 bases are a match to TRBD2. The CDR3 runs 15 residues. J lost 5 bases, V lost 4 bases, and 3 bases had no gene match. Germline loops: CDR1 LGHDT, CDR2 YNNKEL (reference sequence). CDR3 DNA sequence: TGTGCCAGCAGCCGAGGACTAGCGGGGAACAATGAGCAGTTCTTC. Its translation: CASSRGLAGNNEQFF.

This clonotype came up a few times. The chain has TRBV7-2 and TRBJ1-4, with D perhaps matching TRBD1 (5 bases). There are 15 residues in the CDR3. V lost 4 bases, J lost 6 bases, and 15 bases lay in between. Germline loops: CDR1 SGHTA, CDR2 FQGNSA. CDR3 in amino acids: CASSSGGLGDEKLFF. DNA of the CDR3: TGTGCCAGCAGCTCCGGGGGATTGGGGGATGAAAAACTGTTTTTT.

The chain is built from TRBV7-9 and TRBJ2-3; TRBD1 agrees at 8 bases. V trimming: 0 bases; J trimming: 2 bases; junction bases outside the gene matches: 4. The CDR3 covers 16 residues. Germline CDR1 is SEHNR and CDR2 is FQNEAQ (reference sequence). The CDR3, as DNA: TGTGCCAGCAGCTTAGCGGACAGGGTTAACACAGATACGCAGTATTTT. This encodes CASSLADRVNTDTQYF.

The rearrangement links TRBV11-2 to TRBJ2-7, with a tentative D call TRBD2 (7 bases). The last part of the DNA fits TRBJ2-5 better; the J call may be wrong. The CDR3 spans 16 residues. Per the germline V gene, CDR1 is SGHAT and CDR2 is FQNNGV. The CDR3 is CASSLDRGASHETQYF. In DNA, the CDR3 is TGTGCCAGCAGCTTAGATCGGGGGGCGTCCCATGAGACCCAGTACTTC.

This clonotype was seen a few times. The genes are TRBV20-1 and TRBJ2-3; perhaps TRBD2 as D (6 bases). Trimming took 0 bases from V and 0 from J, leaving 10 bases between them. This CDR3 spans 15 amino acids. CDR1 and CDR2 (germline): DFQATT, SNEGSKA (reference sequence). As DNA, the CDR3 is TGCAGTGCTAGAGACCTAGCGTCTAGCACAGATACGCAGTATTTT. Translation gives CSARDLASSTDTQYF.

The chain is built from TRBV7-2 and TRBJ2-1; TRBD1 is a possible D gene (6 bases). The length of the CDR3 is 15 residues. Trimming took off 3 bases at V and 2 bases at J, with 11 bases between the two ends. CDR1 is SGHTA and CDR2 is FQGNSA in the germline V gene. Written as DNA, the CDR3 is TGTGCCAGCAGCTTTGTGGGACAAACCTACAATGAGCAGTTCTTC. This gives the protein CASSFVGQTYNEQFF.